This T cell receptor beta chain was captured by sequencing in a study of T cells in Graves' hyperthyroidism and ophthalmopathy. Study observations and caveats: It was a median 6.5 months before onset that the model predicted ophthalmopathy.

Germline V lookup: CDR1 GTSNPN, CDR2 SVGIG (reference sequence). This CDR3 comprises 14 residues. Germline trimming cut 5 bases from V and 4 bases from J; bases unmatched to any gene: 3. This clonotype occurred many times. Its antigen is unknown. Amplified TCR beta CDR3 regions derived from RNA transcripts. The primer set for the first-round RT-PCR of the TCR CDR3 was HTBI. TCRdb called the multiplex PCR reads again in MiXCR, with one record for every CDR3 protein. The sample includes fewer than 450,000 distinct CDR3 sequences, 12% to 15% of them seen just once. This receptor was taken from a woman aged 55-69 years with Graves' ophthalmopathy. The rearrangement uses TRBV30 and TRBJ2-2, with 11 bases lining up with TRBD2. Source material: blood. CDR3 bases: TGTGCCTGGGGAGGACTAGCGGGCACCGGGGAGCTGTTTTTT. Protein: CAWGGLAGTGELFF. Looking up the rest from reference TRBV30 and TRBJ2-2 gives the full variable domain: SQTIHQWPATLVQPVGSPLSLECTVEGTSNPNLYWYRQAAGRGLQLLFYSVGIGQISSEVPQNLSASRPQDRQFILSSKKLLLSDSGFYLCAWGGLAGTGELFFGEGSRLTVL.